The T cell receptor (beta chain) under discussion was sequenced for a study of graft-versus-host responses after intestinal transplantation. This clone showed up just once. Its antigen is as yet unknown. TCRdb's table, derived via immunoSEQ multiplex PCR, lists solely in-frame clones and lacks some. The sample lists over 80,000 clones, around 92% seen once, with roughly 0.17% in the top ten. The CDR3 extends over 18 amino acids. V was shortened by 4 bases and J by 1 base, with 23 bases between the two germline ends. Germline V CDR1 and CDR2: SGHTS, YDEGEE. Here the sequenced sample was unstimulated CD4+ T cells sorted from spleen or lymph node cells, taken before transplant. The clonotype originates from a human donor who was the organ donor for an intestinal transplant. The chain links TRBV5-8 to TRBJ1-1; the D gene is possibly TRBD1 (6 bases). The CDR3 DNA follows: TGTGCCAGCAGCGAAGGGCAGGGGACGGGTCGTCGGAACACTGAAGCTTTCTTT. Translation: CASSEGQGTGRRNTEAFF.